These 28 T cell receptor beta chains originate from one sample sequenced in a study of regulatory dendritic cells for organ transplantation. Profiled with immunoSEQ multiplex PCR; TCRdb holds only in-frame clones, not every one. The profile shows under 15,000 clones, around two thirds of them singletons. Allogeneic regulatory or mature dendritic cells were co-cultured for roughly five days with CFSE-labeled sorted T cells at 1:10. The antigens these receptors bind are not known. The sequencing input was naive CD4+ T cells from blood cultured with regulatory dendritic cells. Subset in this sample: CD45RA+ naive T cells. The receptors were sampled from a human donor in good health.

This clone was recorded a few times. The chain's CDR3 is CASSHTDTIYGYTF. DNA of the CDR3: TGTGCCAGTAGCCACACCGACACAATTTATGGCTACACCTTC. V gene TRBV19 combines with J gene TRBJ1-2; the D is unclear. The CDR3 contains 14 residues. V was trimmed by 6 bases and J by 5 bases, leaving 16 bases between them. Germline lookup yields CDR1 LNHDA and CDR2 SQIVND (reference sequence).

This chain connects TRBV27 to TRBJ2-3, with 7 bases aligning to TRBD2. This CDR3 contains 14 residues. Per germline, CDR1 MNHEY and CDR2 SMNVEV (reference sequence). V was clipped by 5 bases and J by 4 bases; unmatched bases: 6. The CDR3 region has the DNA TGTGCCAGCAGTCTCCGACTAGCCTCAGATACGCAGTATTTT. Translating it yields CASSLRLASDTQYF.

The chain couples TRBV5-5 to TRBJ1-4; a weak D match, TRBD1 (5 bases). CDR3 length: 16 residues. Trimming took off 4 bases at V and 4 bases at J, with 17 bases between the two ends. The germline V gene has CDR1 SGHKS and CDR2 YYEKEE (reference sequence). CDR3 loop: CASSPRTGTVNEKLFF. The CDR3 nucleotides read TGTGCCAGCAGCCCTAGAACCGGGACTGTTAATGAAAAACTGTTTTTT.

The genes are TRBV6-1 and TRBJ1-4; D is undetermined. The CDR3 spans 15 residues. CDR1 is MNHNS and CDR2 is SASEGT in the germline V gene. V was shortened by 2 bases and J by 0 bases, with 7 bases between the two germline ends. The CDR3 nucleotides read TGTGCCAGCAGTGAACACTTAGCAACTAATGAAAAACTGTTTTTT. It codes for CASSEHLATNEKLFF.

J is TRBJ2-7 and V is TRBV2; 9 bases are shared with TRBD2. The ends lost 4 bases at V and 6 bases at J; junction bases unmatched: 7. The CDR3 covers 14 residues. CDR1 is SNHLY, CDR2 FYNNEI, per germline. The DNA for the CDR3 is TGTGCCAGCAGTGGGGGACTAGCCCCCTCCGAGCAGTACTTC. Residues: CASSGGLAPSEQYF.

The chain has TRBV6-9 and TRBJ2-5, with TRBD1 identical over 9 bases. V was clipped by 2 bases and J by 3 bases; unmatched bases: 7. Germline loops: CDR1 MNHGY, CDR2 SVAAGI. The CDR3 length is 16 residues. The CDR3 is CASSYPGQGAKETQYF. The DNA of the CDR3 is TGTGCCAGCAGTTATCCGGGACAGGGAGCAAAAGAGACCCAGTACTTC.

CDR3: CASSLAWTGGGQPQHF. The CDR3 nucleotides are TGTGCCAGCAGCTTGGCCTGGACAGGGGGGGGACAGCCCCAGCATTTT. The rearrangement joins TRBV5-5 to TRBJ1-5, with 10 positions matching TRBD1. The CDR3 sequence is 16 residues long. CDR1 and CDR2 from the germline V gene are SGHKS and YYEKEE (reference sequence). V lost 0 bases to trimming and J lost 7 bases; unmatched junction nucleotides: 7.

The genes are TRBV2 and TRBJ2-5, with 8 bases lining up with TRBD2. Germline values: CDR1 SNHLY, CDR2 FYNNEI. V gave up 6 bases and J gave up 1 base; unmatched junction bases: 4. The CDR3 is 14 amino acids. CDR3 sequence reads: CASSLAGGQETQYF. The CDR3 bases are TGTGCCAGCAGCCTGGCGGGGGGCCAAGAGACCCAGTACTTC.

The chain links TRBV4-1 to TRBJ2-3; D is ambiguous. Trimming stripped 4 bases from V and 0 bases from J, with 8 bases between. Germline V gene lookup returns CDR1 MGHRA and CDR2 YSYEKL. The CDR3 contains 14 residues. This CDR3 is CASSRYSSTDTQYF. Written as DNA, the CDR3 is TGCGCCAGCAGCCGGTACAGTAGCACAGATACGCAGTATTTT.

This chain uses TRBV5-8 with TRBJ1-3, with 8 nucleotides matching TRBD1. Germline V gene sequence: CDR1 SGHTS, CDR2 YDEGEE. The CDR3 has 17 amino acids. V gave up 4 bases and J gave up 0 bases; unmatched junction bases: 9. In DNA, the CDR3 is TGTGCCAGCAGCGAAACCGGACAGGGATTCTCTGGAAACACCATATATTTT. This gives the protein CASSETGQGFSGNTIYF. Variable domain in full (rest from reference TRBV5-8 and TRBJ1-3): EAGVTQSPTHLIKTRGQQATLRCSPISGHTSVYWYQQALGLGLQFLLWYDEGEERNRGNFPPRFSGRQFPNYSSELNVNALELEDSALYLCASSETGQGFSGNTIYFGEGSWLTVV.

This clone was seen a few times. The chain joins TRBV4-2 to TRBJ1-4; 7 bases are a match to TRBD1. Germline V CDR1 and CDR2: LGHNA, YNFKEQ. The CDR3 has 15 amino acids. J lost 2 bases, V lost 2 bases, and 2 bases had no gene match. In DNA form, the CDR3 reads TGTGCCAGCAGCCAACTACAGGGGACTAATGAAAAACTGTTTTTT. This codes for CASSQLQGTNEKLFF.

V gene TRBV9 combines with J gene TRBJ1-6; no definite D call. The CDR3 has 14 residues. The V and J ends lost 0 bases and 9 bases respectively, with 10 bases between them. Per the germline V gene, CDR1 is SGDLS and CDR2 is YYNGEE. The CDR3 reads CASSVEVSGSPLHF. The CDR3 DNA is TGTGCCAGCAGCGTAGAGGTGTCGGGTTCACCCCTCCACTTT. Supplemented by reference TRBV9 and TRBJ1-6, the full variable domain reads DSGVTQTPKHLITATGQRVTLRCSPRSGDLSVYWYQQSLDQGLQFLIQYYNGEERAKGNILERFSAQQFPDLHSELNLSSLELGDSALYFCASSVEVSGSPLHFGNGTRLTVT.

The gene calls are TRBV5-1 and TRBJ1-2, with D maybe TRBD1 (5 bases). V gave up 1 base and J gave up 3 bases, with 10 bases separating them. This CDR3 region has 14 residues. Germline V gene data show CDR1 as SGHRS and CDR2 as YFSETQ. The CDR3 sequence is CASSLRGSDYGYTF. The DNA of the CDR3 is TGCGCCAGCAGCTTGAGGGGTTCGGACTATGGCTACACCTTC.

The chain links TRBV4-1 to TRBJ2-5; 7 nucleotides align to TRBD1. J lost 6 bases, V lost 4 bases, and 14 bases had no gene match. CDR1 MGHRA and CDR2 YSYEKL come from the germline V gene. The CDR3 length is 16 residues. CDR3: CASSPGETGWTKTQYF. The DNA of the CDR3 is TGCGCCAGCAGCCCAGGGGAGACAGGGTGGACCAAGACCCAGTACTTC.

The chain has TRBV11-1 and TRBJ2-2, with 12 bases identical to TRBD2. With 5 bases clipped from V and 6 bases from J, the junction kept 4 bases outside the gene matches. CDR1 is SGHAT, CDR2 FQDESV, per germline (reference sequence). The length of the CDR3 is 15 residues. CDR3 residues: CASSLGLAGPGELFF. CDR3 in DNA: TGTGCCAGCAGCCTCGGACTAGCGGGACCCGGGGAGCTGTTTTTT.

The chain employs TRBV11-2 and TRBJ1-1; D is unclear. The CDR3 has 13 amino acids. Trimming left V 1 base short and J 1 base short, with 4 bases between. Germline-derived CDR1 and CDR2 are SGHAT and FQNNGV. This CDR3 reads CASSLAKNTEAFF. In DNA form, the CDR3 reads TGTGCCAGCAGCTTAGCCAAGAACACTGAAGCTTTCTTT. Full variable domain (missing parts from reference TRBV11-2 and TRBJ1-1): EAGVAQSPRYKIIEKRQSVAFWCNPISGHATLYWYQQILGQGPKLLIQFQNNGVVDDSQLPKDRFSAERLKGVDSTLKIQPAKLEDSAVYLCASSLAKNTEAFFGQGTRLTVV.

CDR3 sequence (DNA): TGTGCCAGCAGTCCAACAACGGGCTATGGCTACACCTTC. Translated: CASSPTTGYGYTF. The chain has TRBV6-5 and TRBJ1-2; D unclear. Germline lookup yields CDR1 MNHEY and CDR2 SVGAGI. CDR3 size: 13 residues. V lost 5 bases, J lost 4 bases, and 11 bases lay in between.

The rearrangement joins TRBV7-9 to TRBJ1-1; TRBD1 is a possible D gene (6 bases). The ends were cut back, 6 bases at V and 4 bases at J, with 21 bases in the middle. CDR3 length equals 16 residues. The germline gives CDR1 SEHNR, CDR2 FQNEAQ (reference sequence). For the CDR3, the DNA is TGTGCCAGCAGTAACTGGGGAGAGGGGGATAGCACTGAAGCTTTCTTT. It yields the protein CASSNWGEGDSTEAFF.

The V and J genes are TRBV5-6 and TRBJ2-5; 11 nucleotides agree with TRBD1. This CDR3 is 17 amino acids long. Germline CDR1 SGHDT, CDR2 YYEEEE. V lost 1 base, J lost 5 bases, and 10 bases stayed unmatched. CDR3 region: CASSLRFAGQGEETQYF. DNA for the CDR3: TGTGCCAGCAGCTTGCGTTTCGCGGGACAGGGGGAGGAGACCCAGTACTTC.

This clone has just one count. Other DNA sequences in the sample encode the same CDR3. The chain links TRBV5-4 to TRBJ2-1, with 8 bases identical to TRBD2. Germline values: CDR1 SGHNT, CDR2 YYREEE (reference sequence). This CDR3 has 16 amino acids. V lost 4 bases to trimming and J lost 2 bases; unmatched junction nucleotides: 8. In nucleotides, the CDR3 is TGTGCCAGCAGCCTGGGTGGCGGGGGGACCTACAATGAGCAGTTCTTC. It codes for CASSLGGGGTYNEQFF.

V usage is TRBV9 and J usage is TRBJ2-1; 8 positions match TRBD2. CDR1 and CDR2 from the germline V gene are SGDLS and YYNGEE. The CDR3 consists of 15 residues. After removal of 4 bases from V and 2 bases from J, the junction contained 5 bases not matched to a gene. The CDR3 here is CASSSGGGPYNEQFF. DNA of the CDR3: TGTGCCAGCAGCTCGGGCGGGGGGCCCTACAATGAGCAGTTCTTC.

The V call is TRBV6-5, the J call TRBJ2-7; D is possibly TRBD1 (8 bases). Per germline, CDR1 MNHEY and CDR2 SVGAGI. The CDR3 runs to 15 residues. The V end lost 1 base, the J end lost 0 bases, and 10 bases lay between the germline ends. The CDR3 DNA reads TGTGCCAGCAGTTACTACAGGGGGGGCTCCTACGAGCAGTACTTC. It codes for CASSYYRGGSYEQYF.

V usage is TRBV6-6 and J usage is TRBJ1-4; D ambiguous. Germline V gene data show CDR1 as MNHNY and CDR2 as SVGAGI (reference sequence). Between the trimmed V and J ends, which lost 2 bases and 0 bases, there was a span of 7 bases. This CDR3 has 15 amino acids. CDR3 sequence: CASSYGPATNEKLFF. The CDR3 coding sequence is TGTGCCAGCAGTTACGGGCCTGCAACTAATGAAAAACTGTTTTTT.

This clone is a singleton in its sample. The chain is built from TRBV5-4 and TRBJ2-2; the D is unclear. The CDR3 is 15 residues long. V dropped 0 bases and J dropped 6 bases, with 12 bases sitting between them. CDR1 is SGHNT and CDR2 is YYREEE in the germline V gene (reference sequence). The chain's CDR3 is CASSLGHPAAGELFF. The CDR3 DNA follows: TGTGCCAGCAGCTTGGGACACCCGGCAGCCGGGGAGCTGTTTTTT.

The genes are TRBV4-1 and TRBJ2-7, with D perhaps matching TRBD1 (6 bases). This CDR3 has 18 amino acids. The V gene lost 0 bases and the J gene lost 1 base, with 19 bases spanning the gap. Germline values: CDR1 MGHRA, CDR2 YSYEKL. CDR3 in amino acids: CASSQDLHRAMSSYEQYF. CDR3 DNA: TGCGCCAGCAGCCAAGATCTTCACAGGGCTATGTCTTCCTACGAGCAGTACTTC.

This chain links TRBV9 with TRBJ1-4; D call uncertain. CDR3 size: 14 residues. Trimming stripped 0 bases from V and 4 bases from J, with 7 bases between. Germline V gene lookup returns CDR1 SGDLS and CDR2 YYNGEE. The CDR3 bases are TGTGCCAGCAGCGTAGGACTGAGTAATGAAAAACTGTTTTTT. It is translated as CASSVGLSNEKLFF.

This chain uses TRBV6-1 with TRBJ2-1; 7 nucleotides match TRBD1. This CDR3 region has 14 residues. V gave up 6 bases and J gave up 3 bases; unmatched junction bases: 5. Per germline, CDR1 MNHNS and CDR2 SASEGT. The CDR3 nucleotides are TGTGCCAGCAGCCGGGACAGCCTCTACAATGAGCAGTTCTTC. Protein product: CASSRDSLYNEQFF.

The chain joins TRBV5-1 to TRBJ1-2; weak D call: TRBD1 (5 bases). The germline gives CDR1 SGHRS, CDR2 YFSETQ. V lost 3 bases and J 4 bases, leaving 10 bases between the germline ends. There are 13 residues in the CDR3. This chain's CDR3 is CASSYGGVYGYTF. In DNA, the CDR3 is TGCGCCAGCAGCTACGGGGGGGTCTATGGCTACACCTTC.